This T cell receptor (beta chain) was retrieved from a study of immune heterogeneity within non-small cell lung tumors. Bulk tumor genomic DNA (around 660 ng per sample) served as template. While surgery was under way, several biopsies spaced far apart were taken per primary tumor. Newly diagnosed with untreated non-small cell lung cancer, the patients underwent curative surgery. This CDR3 is 16 amino acids long. V was shortened by 5 bases and J by 0 bases, with 14 bases between the two germline ends. CDR1 is MNHNS and CDR2 is SASEGT in the germline V gene. TCR beta CDR3 was amplified by multiplex PCR, first round approximately 9 cycles, 32 V and 13 J primers. Via MiXCR, TCRdb re-called the multiplex PCR reads, giving one row per CDR3 protein. The sample shows 21,000 or so distinct CDR3 sequences, around 26% of them seen only once. By share, this clonotype ranks as medium-sized.

The clonotype was recovered from a man aged 35-49 years with non-small cell lung cancer. The chain combines TRBV6-1 with TRBJ1-5, with D uncertain. Sequencing input: lung tumor tissue. The CDR3 DNA follows: TGTGCCAGCAGTCCTGGGGAATGGTATAGCAATCAGCCCCAGCATTTT. Protein sequence: CASSPGEWYSNQPQHF.